This TCR beta chain was documented in a study of technical replicates of blood from a few donors. Trimming cost V 2 bases and J 6 bases; bases outside gene matches: 6. Germline assignment: CDR1 MNHNS and CDR2 SASEGT. The CDR3 sequence is 14 residues long. Data came from immunoSEQ multiplex PCR; TCRdb stores just in-frame clones and leaves some out. The profile covers around 13,000 clones, with roughly 94% appearing a single time and 7% to 9% taken by the ten largest. This chain links TRBV6-1 with TRBJ2-7; 8 bases fit TRBD1. Specimen: PBMCs. This TCR was sampled from a human donor in good health. The CDR3 here is CASSESVRGREQYF. Here the CDR3 DNA reads TGTGCCAGCAGTGAATCCGTCAGGGGGCGCGAGCAGTACTTC.